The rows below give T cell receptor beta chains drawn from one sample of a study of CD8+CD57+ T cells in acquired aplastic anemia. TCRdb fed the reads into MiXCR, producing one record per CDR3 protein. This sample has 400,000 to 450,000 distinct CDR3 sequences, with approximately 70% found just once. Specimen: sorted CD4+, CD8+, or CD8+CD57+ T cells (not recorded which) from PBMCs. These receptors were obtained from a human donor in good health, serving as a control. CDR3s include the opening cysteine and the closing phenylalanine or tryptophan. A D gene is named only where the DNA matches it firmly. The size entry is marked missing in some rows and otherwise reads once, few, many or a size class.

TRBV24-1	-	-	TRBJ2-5	CATFGGRETQYF	TGTGCCACCTTTGGGGGCAGGGAGACCCAGTACTTC
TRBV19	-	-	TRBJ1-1	CAMPRGDRLGTEALF	TGTGCCATGCCCCGGGGGGATCGGTTGGGCACTGAAGCTCTCTTT
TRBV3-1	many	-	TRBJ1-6	CASSQDYPGPSYNSPLHF	TGTGCCAGCAGCCAAGATTACCCCGGACCGAGCTATAATTCACCCCTCCACTTT
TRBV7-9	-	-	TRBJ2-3	CASSSIGTDTQYF	TGTGCCAGCAGTTCTATCGGGACAGATACGCAGTATTTT
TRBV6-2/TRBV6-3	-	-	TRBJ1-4	CASSESQRLFF	TGTGCCAGCAGCGAATCCCAAAGACTGTTTTTT
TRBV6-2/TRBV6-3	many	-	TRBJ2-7	CASSYPRTESYEQYF	TGTGCCAGCAGTTACCCCCGGACAGAATCCTACGAGCAGTACTTC
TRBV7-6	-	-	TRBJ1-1	CASSLVGDRYTEAFF	TGTGCCAGCAGCTTAGTGGGCGACAGGTACACTGAAGCTTTCTTT
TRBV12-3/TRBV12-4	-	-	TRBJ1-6	CASTPDVGSPLHF	TGTGCCAGCACCCCAGATGTAGGGTCACCCCTCCACTTT
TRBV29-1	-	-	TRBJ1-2	CSVGPGVEYGYTF	TGCAGCGTAGGTCCAGGGGTTGAGTATGGCTACACCTTC
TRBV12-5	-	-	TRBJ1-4	CASRSSPNEKLFF	TGTGCCAGCAGATCCAGTCCTAATGAAAAACTGTTTTTT
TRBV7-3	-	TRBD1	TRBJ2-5	CASSFGQGALETQYF	TGTGCCAGCAGCTTCGGGCAGGGGGCCTTGGAGACCCAGTACTTC